A selection of T cell receptor beta chains follows, all from one sample in a study of blood T cell repertoires in COVID-19. TCRdb's copy holds only in-frame clones and misses some; the assay was immunoSEQ multiplex PCR. The data show approximately 240,000 clones, nearly 90% seen once. Sequenced: peripheral blood. These receptors came from a woman aged 40 to 50 who had recovered from COVID-19. The CDR3 runs from the conserved cysteine through the conserved F or W. A D gene is named only where the DNA matches it firmly. Clone size is stated in some rows and not others, as once, few, many or a class when expanded.

TRBJ1-4 | TRBV19 | NA | NA | CASSWAHNEKLFF | TGTGCCAGTAGTTGGGCCCATAATGAAAAACTGTTTTTT
TRBJ2-7 | TRBV19 | TRBD1 | NA | CASRERGQPYEQYF | TGTGCCAGTAGGGAGAGGGGACAGCCCTACGAGCAGTACTTC
TRBJ1-6 | TRBV4-3 | TRBD1 | NA | CASSQTGGLSSPLHF | TGCGCCAGCAGCCAGACAGGGGGCTTGAGTTCACCCCTCCACTTT
TRBJ2-1 | TRBV20-1 | TRBD2 | once | CSARGLVEQFF | TGCAGTGCTAGGGGACTAGTCGAGCAGTTCTTC
TRBJ1-5 | TRBV7-2 | NA | NA | CASSLAQIQPQHF | TGTGCCAGCAGCTTAGCGCAGATCCAGCCCCAGCATTTT
TRBJ2-1 | TRBV19 | TRBD2 | NA | CASSRGGISYNEQFF | TGTGCCAGTAGCCGGGGGGGGATCTCCTACAATGAGCAGTTCTTC
TRBJ2-6 | TRBV19 | TRBD1 | NA | CASSDRVSGANVLTF | TGTGCCAGTAGTGACAGGGTCTCTGGGGCCAACGTCCTGACTTTC
TRBJ1-4 | TRBV15 | NA | NA | CATSRAKLEKLFF | TGTGCCACCAGCAGAGCGAAGCTAGAAAAACTGTTTTTT
TRBJ1-4 | TRBV18 | TRBD1 | NA | CASSSQTGVDEKLFF | TGTGCCAGCTCATCTCAGACAGGGGTGGATGAAAAACTGTTTTTT
TRBJ2-5 | TRBV2 | TRBD2 | NA | CASRTSGGTETQYF | TGTGCCAGCAGGACTAGCGGGGGAACAGAGACCCAGTACTTC
TRBJ2-7 | TRBV3-1/TRBV3-2 | TRBD2 | NA | CASSQGLPGREQYF | TGTGCCAGCAGCCAAGGCCTTCCCGGGAGGGAGCAGTACTTC
TRBJ1-2 | TRBV6-6 | NA | NA | CASSQPGGGIWVYGYTF | TGTGCCAGCAGTCAACCGGGAGGGGGGATTTGGGTCTATGGCTACACCTTC
TRBJ2-7 | TRBV30 | NA | NA | CAWTRGSYEQYF | TGTGCCTGGACTAGGGGTTCCTACGAGCAGTACTTC
TRBJ1-4 | TRBV6-5 | NA | NA | CASSYSKLATNEKLFF | TGTGCCAGCAGTTACTCGAAGCTCGCAACTAATGAAAAACTGTTTTTT
TRBJ2-7 | TRBV6-6 | NA | NA | CASTESGHSSYEQYF | TGTGCCAGCACCGAATCCGGACATAGCTCCTACGAGCAGTACTTC
TRBJ1-1 | TRBV7-2 | NA | NA | CASSTPGGIRAFF | TGTGCCAGCAGCACCCCAGGAGGGATCAGAGCTTTCTTT
TRBJ2-2 | TRBV6-2/TRBV6-3 | NA | once | CASSRAQLTGNTGELFF | TGTGCCAGCAGTCGTGCCCAACTGACAGGGAACACCGGGGAGCTGTTTTTT
TRBJ2-7 | TRBV7-2 | NA | once | CASSPQSHTMQYF | TGTGCCAGCAGCCCACAATCCCATACAATGCAGTACTTC
TRBJ2-3 | TRBV30 | NA | NA | CAWGWGGSDTQYF | TGTGCCTGGGGGTGGGGGGGCTCGGATACGCAGTATTTT
TRBJ1-4 | TRBV7-9 | NA | NA | CASSPGQNPTNEKLFF | TGTGCCAGCAGCCCCGGACAGAACCCAACTAATGAAAAACTGTTTTTT
TRBJ1-5 | TRBV5-8 | NA | few | CASRTAPGVTINQPQHF | TGTGCCAGCAGAACCGCTCCAGGGGTCACAATCAATCAGCCCCAGCATTTT
TRBJ1-5 | TRBV10-3 | TRBD1 | NA | CAISESGTGVTQPQHF | TGTGCCATCAGTGAGTCTGGGACAGGGGTCACTCAGCCCCAGCATTTT
TRBJ2-7 | TRBV5-1 | TRBD2 | many | CASRLDTAGGNGEQYF | TGCGCCAGCAGGCTGGACACCGCGGGGGGGAATGGAGAGCAGTACTTC
TRBJ2-7 | TRBV10-3 | NA | NA | CAITPGLSFYEQYF | TGTGCCATCACTCCGGGACTGTCCTTCTACGAGCAGTACTTC
TRBJ2-3 | TRBV3-1/TRBV3-2 | NA | NA | CASSHVRGGRTDTQYF | TGTGCCAGCAGCCACGTGAGGGGGGGCCGTACAGATACGCAGTATTTT
TRBJ2-7 | TRBV11-2 | NA | NA | CASSSRDIAYEQYF | TGTGCCAGCAGCTCCCGGGACATCGCCTACGAGCAGTACTTC
TRBJ2-3 | TRBV7-2 | NA | NA | CASSHDSQLLTDTQYF | TGTGCCAGCAGTCATGACAGCCAGCTTCTCACAGATACGCAGTATTTT
TRBJ2-3 | TRBV5-1 | TRBD2 | NA | CASSLGTKTDTQYF | TGCGCCAGCAGCCTAGGGACTAAAACAGATACGCAGTATTTT
TRBJ2-7 | TRBV27 | TRBD2 | once | CASSFGGSSYEQYF | TGTGCCAGCAGTTTCGGCGGGAGCTCCTACGAGCAGTACTTC
TRBJ1-2 | TRBV5-1 | TRBD1 | NA | CASSLEGQGYLGYGYTF | TGCGCCAGCAGCTTGGAGGGACAGGGGTATCTGGGGTATGGCTACACCTTC
TRBJ1-2 | TRBV28 | NA | NA | CASLDDRYYGYTF | TGTGCCAGCTTAGACGACAGATACTATGGCTACACCTTC
TRBJ2-1 | TRBV7-3 | NA | NA | CASSLAVGANEQFF | TGTGCCAGCAGCTTGGCGGTCGGCGCCAATGAGCAGTTCTTC
TRBJ2-7 | TRBV6-2/TRBV6-3 | NA | NA | CASSYQGRTYEQYF | TGTGCCAGCAGTTACCAGGGCAGGACCTACGAGCAGTACTTC
TRBJ2-3 | TRBV3-1/TRBV3-2 | TRBD2 | NA | CASSQRLAVGTDTQYF | TGTGCCAGCAGCCAGCGACTAGCCGTGGGAACAGATACGCAGTATTTT
TRBJ1-4 | TRBV7-3 | NA | NA | CASSSLPGGKLFF | TGTGCCAGCAGCTCCCTGCCCGGGGGAAAACTGTTTTTT
TRBJ2-1 | TRBV7-2 | TRBD2 | NA | CASSPRGTSGGYNEQFF | TGTGCCAGCAGCCCCCGGGGAACTAGCGGGGGATACAATGAGCAGTTCTTC
TRBJ2-7 | TRBV27 | TRBD2 | NA | CASRYSGRGYEQYF | TGTGCCAGCAGATATAGCGGGAGGGGCTACGAGCAGTACTTC
TRBJ2-3 | TRBV29-1 | NA | NA | CSADGSSTDTQYF | TGCAGCGCTGACGGTTCTAGCACAGATACGCAGTATTTT
TRBJ2-2 | TRBV4-3 | NA | NA | CASSHQGLGGELFF | TGCGCCAGCAGCCACCAGGGACTCGGCGGGGAGCTGTTTTTT
TRBJ1-5 | TRBV19 | NA | NA | CASSIGPFGNQPQHF | TGTGCCAGTAGTATAGGACCCTTCGGGAATCAGCCCCAGCATTTT
TRBJ1-6 | TRBV5-1 | TRBD1 | few | CASSLGLGQGNSPLHF | TGCGCCAGCAGCTTGGGGTTGGGACAGGGTAATTCACCCCTCCACTTT
TRBJ1-4 | TRBV5-1 | NA | NA | CASSLVGALGEKLFF | TGCGCCAGCAGCTTGGTAGGGGCGCTTGGTGAAAAACTGTTTTTT
TRBJ1-2 | TRBV7-2 | NA | once | CASSLAEASRGYGYTF | TGTGCCAGCAGCTTAGCTGAAGCAAGCCGGGGCTATGGCTACACCTTC
TRBJ2-4 | TRBV12-2 | NA | NA | CASRLAWTSVNIQYF | TGTGCAAGTCGCTTAGCGTGGACTAGCGTGAACATTCAGTACTTC
TRBJ1-4 | TRBV27 | TRBD1 | NA | CASSLTRGQGSLFF | TGTGCCAGCAGTTTAACTCGAGGACAGGGTAGCCTGTTTTTT